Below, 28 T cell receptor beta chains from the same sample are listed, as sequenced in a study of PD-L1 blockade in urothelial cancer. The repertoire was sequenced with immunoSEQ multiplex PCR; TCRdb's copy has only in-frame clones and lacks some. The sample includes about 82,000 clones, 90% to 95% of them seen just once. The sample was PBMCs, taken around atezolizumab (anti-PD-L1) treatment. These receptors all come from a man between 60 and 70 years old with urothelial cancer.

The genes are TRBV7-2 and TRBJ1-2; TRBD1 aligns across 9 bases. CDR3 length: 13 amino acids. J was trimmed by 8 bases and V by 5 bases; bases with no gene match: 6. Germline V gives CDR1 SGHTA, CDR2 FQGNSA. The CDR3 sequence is CASSRTGGQGYTF. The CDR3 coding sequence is TGTGCCAGCAGCCGCACAGGGGGCCAGGGCTACACCTTC.

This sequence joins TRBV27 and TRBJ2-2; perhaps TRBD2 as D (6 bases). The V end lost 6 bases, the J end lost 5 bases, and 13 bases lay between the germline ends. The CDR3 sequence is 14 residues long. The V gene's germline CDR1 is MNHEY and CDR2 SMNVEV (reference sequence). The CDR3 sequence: CASSPVRETGELFF. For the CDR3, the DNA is TGTGCCAGCAGCCCCGTGCGGGAAACCGGGGAGCTGTTTTTT.

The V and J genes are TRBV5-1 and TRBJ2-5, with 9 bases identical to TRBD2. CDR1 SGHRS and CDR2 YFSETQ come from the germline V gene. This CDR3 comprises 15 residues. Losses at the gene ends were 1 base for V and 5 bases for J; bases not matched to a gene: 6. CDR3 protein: CASSLSSGRGETQYF. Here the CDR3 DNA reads TGCGCCAGCAGCTTGAGTAGCGGGAGAGGCGAGACCCAGTACTTC.

DNA for the CDR3: TGCGCCAGCAGTCCCTCGGGGCAGGGGGCCTACGAGCAGTACTTC. As protein: CASSPSGQGAYEQYF. V gene TRBV4-1 combines with J gene TRBJ2-7, with 7 nucleotides matching TRBD1. The CDR3 contains 15 residues. CDR1 and CDR2 from the germline V gene are MGHRA and YSYEKL. Unmatched junction bases numbered 10, after V lost 6 bases and J lost 2 bases.

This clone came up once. The CDR3 loop reads CASRQTSGRADTQYF. The CDR3 DNA follows: TGTGCCAGCAGGCAAACTAGCGGGAGGGCAGATACGCAGTATTTT. The chain links TRBV7-8 to TRBJ2-3, with TRBD2 matching over 13 bases. Unmatched junction bases numbered 4, after V lost 6 bases and J lost 4 bases. The CDR3 consists of 15 residues. The germline CDR1 and CDR2 sequences are SGHVS and FQNEAQ.

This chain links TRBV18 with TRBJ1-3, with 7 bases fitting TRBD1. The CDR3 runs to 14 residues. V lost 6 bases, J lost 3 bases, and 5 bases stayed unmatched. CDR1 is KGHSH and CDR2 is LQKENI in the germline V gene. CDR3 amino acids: CASSAGTVGNTIYF. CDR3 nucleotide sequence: TGTGCCAGCTCGGCAGGGACAGTTGGAAACACCATATATTTT.

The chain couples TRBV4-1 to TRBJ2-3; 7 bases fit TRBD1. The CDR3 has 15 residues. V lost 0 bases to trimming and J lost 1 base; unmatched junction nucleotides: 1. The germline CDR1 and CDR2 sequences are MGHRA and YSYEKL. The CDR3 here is CASSQDGTGTDTQYF. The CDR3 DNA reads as TGCGCCAGCAGCCAAGATGGGACAGGCACAGATACGCAGTATTTT.

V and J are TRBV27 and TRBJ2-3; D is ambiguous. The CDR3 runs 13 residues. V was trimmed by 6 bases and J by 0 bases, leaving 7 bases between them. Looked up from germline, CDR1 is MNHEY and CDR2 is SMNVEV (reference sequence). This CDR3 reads CASRTTSTDTQYF. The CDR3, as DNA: TGTGCCAGCAGAACCACTAGCACAGATACGCAGTATTTT.

In nucleotides, the CDR3 is TGTGCCAGCAGCAGTCCCCTACTAGCGGGGGGCCTAAGTCGCACCACAGATACGCAGTATTTT. Translated, it gives CASSSPLLAGGLSRTTDTQYF. The chain uses TRBV12-1 and TRBJ2-3; the table's TRBD2 call for D was not verified on the DNA. TRBV12-1 is described as a pseudogene. This CDR3 has 21 residues.

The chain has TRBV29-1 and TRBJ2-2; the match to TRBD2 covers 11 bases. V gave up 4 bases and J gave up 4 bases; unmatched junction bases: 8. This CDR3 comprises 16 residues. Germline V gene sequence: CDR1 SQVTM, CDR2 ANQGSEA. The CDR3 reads CSVGLAGIGGTGELFF. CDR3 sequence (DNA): TGCAGCGTTGGACTAGCGGGAATCGGGGGCACCGGGGAGCTGTTTTTT.

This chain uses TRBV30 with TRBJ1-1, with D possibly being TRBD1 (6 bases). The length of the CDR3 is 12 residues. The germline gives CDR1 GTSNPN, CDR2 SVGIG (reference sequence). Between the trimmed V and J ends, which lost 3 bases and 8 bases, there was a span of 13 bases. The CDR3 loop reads CAWSGGQIEAFF. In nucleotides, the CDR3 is TGTGCCTGGAGCGGAGGACAGATAGAAGCTTTCTTT. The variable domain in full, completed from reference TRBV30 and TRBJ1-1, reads SQTIHQWPATLVQPVGSPLSLECTVEGTSNPNLYWYRQAAGRGLQLLFYSVGIGQISSEVPQNLSASRPQDRQFILSSKKLLLSDSGFYLCAWSGGQIEAFFGQGTRLTVV.

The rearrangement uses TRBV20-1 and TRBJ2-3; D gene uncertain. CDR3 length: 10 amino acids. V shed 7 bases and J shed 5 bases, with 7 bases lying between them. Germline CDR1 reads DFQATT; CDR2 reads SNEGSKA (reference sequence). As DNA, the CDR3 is TGCAGTGTCTACAGAGATACGCAGTATTTT. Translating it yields CSVYRDTQYF.

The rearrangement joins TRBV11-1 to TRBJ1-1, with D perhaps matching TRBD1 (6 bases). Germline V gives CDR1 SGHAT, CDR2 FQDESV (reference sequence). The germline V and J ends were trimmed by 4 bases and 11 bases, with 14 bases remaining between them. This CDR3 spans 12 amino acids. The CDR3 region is CASSSTGSVAFF. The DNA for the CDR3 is TGTGCCAGCAGCTCAACAGGGTCGGTCGCTTTCTTT.

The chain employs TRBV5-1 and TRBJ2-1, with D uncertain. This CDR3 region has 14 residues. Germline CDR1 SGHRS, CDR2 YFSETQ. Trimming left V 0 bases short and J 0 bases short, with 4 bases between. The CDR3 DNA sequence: TGCGCCAGCAGCTTGGCGGGCTCCTACAATGAGCAGTTCTTC. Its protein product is CASSLAGSYNEQFF.

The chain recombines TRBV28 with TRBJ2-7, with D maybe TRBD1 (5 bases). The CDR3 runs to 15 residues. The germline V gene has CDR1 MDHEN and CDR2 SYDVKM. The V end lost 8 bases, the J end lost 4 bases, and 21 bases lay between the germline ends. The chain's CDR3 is CASGTIGQEIYEQYF. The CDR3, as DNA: TGTGCCAGCGGTACGATCGGACAAGAGATTTACGAGCAGTACTTC. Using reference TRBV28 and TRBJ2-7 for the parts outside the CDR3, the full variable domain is DVKVTQSSRYLVKRTGEKVFLECVQDMDHENMFWYRQDPGLGLRLIYFSYDVKMKEKGDIPEGYSVSREKKERFSLILESASTNQTSMYLCASGTIGQEIYEQYFGPGTRLTVT.

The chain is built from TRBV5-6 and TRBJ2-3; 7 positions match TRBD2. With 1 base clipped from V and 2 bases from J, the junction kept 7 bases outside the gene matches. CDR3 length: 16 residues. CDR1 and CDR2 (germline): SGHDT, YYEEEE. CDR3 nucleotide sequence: TGTGCCAGCAGCTTGCTCCTAGCGGATATCACAGATACGCAGTATTTT. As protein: CASSLLLADITDTQYF.

CDR3 residues: CAWRPGTGSYEQYF. Written as DNA, the CDR3 is TGTGCCTGGAGGCCCGGGACAGGGAGTTACGAGCAGTACTTC. The chain couples TRBV30 to TRBJ2-7; 9 bases are shared with TRBD1. The germline gives CDR1 GTSNPN, CDR2 SVGIG (reference sequence). The CDR3 covers 14 residues. Trimming removed 3 bases from V and 4 bases from J; junction bases left unmatched: 7.

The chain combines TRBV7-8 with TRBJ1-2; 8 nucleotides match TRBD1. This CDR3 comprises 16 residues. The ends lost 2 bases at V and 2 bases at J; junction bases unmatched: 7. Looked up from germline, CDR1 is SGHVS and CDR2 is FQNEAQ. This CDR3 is CASSLSGTGRNYGYTF. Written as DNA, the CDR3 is TGTGCCAGCAGCTTATCCGGGACAGGTAGAAACTATGGCTACACCTTC.

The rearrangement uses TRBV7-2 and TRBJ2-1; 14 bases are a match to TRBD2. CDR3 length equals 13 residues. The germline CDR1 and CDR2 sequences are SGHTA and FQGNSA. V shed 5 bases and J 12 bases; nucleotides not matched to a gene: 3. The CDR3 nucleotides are TGTGCCAGCAGCATGGGACTAGCGGGAGTGCAGTTCTTC. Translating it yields CASSMGLAGVQFF.

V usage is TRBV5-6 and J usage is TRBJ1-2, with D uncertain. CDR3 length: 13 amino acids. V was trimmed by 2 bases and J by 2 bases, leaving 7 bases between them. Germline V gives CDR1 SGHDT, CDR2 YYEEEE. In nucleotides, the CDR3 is TGTGCCAGCAGCTTTGCCAGAAACTATGGCTACACCTTC. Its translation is CASSFARNYGYTF.

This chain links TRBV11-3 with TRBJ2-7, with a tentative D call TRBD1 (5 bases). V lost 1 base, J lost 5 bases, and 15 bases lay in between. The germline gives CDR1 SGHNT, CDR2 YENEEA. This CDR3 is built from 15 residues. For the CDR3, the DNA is TGTGCCAGCAGCTTAGGTTCTGGGGCCGCCAACGAGCAGTACTTC. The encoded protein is CASSLGSGAANEQYF.

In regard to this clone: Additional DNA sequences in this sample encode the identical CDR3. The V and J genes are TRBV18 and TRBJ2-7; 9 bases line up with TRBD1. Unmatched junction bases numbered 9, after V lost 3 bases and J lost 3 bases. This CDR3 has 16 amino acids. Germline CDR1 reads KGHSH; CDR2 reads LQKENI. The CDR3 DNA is TGTGCCAGCTCACCCCCCGAGACAGGGGGTGACTACGAGCAGTACTTC. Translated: CASSPPETGGDYEQYF.

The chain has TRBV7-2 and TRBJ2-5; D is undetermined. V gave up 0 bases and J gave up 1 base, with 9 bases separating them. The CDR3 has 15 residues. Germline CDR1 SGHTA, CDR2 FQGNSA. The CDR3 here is CASSLATTPQETQYF. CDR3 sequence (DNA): TGTGCCAGCAGCTTAGCGACGACACCCCAAGAGACCCAGTACTTC.

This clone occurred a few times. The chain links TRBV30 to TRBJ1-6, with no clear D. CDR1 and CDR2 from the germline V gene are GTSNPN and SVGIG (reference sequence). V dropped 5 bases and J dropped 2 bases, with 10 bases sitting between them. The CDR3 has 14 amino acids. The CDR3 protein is CAWSGWTYNSPLHF. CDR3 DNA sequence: TGTGCCTGGTCAGGTTGGACCTATAATTCACCCCTCCACTTT.

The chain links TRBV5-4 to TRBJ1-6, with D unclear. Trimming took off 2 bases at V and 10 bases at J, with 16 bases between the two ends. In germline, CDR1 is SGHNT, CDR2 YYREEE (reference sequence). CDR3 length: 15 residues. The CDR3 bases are TGTGCCAGCAGCTTAGACACCATGGGTTTGTCACCCCTCCACTTT. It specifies CASSLDTMGLSPLHF.

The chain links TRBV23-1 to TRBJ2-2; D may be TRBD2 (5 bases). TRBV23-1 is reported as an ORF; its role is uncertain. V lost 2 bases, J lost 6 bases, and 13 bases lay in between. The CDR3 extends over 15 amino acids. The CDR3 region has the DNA TGCGCCAGCAGTCAAACGACTCTAGCCGCCGGGGAGCTGTTTTTT. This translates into CASSQTTLAAGELFF.

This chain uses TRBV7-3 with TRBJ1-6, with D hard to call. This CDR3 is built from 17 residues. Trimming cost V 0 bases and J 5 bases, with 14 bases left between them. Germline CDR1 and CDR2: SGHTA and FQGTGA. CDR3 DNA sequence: TGTGCCAGCAGCTTAACGACTGCTCCAGTTCATAATTCACCCCTCCACTTT. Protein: CASSLTTAPVHNSPLHF.

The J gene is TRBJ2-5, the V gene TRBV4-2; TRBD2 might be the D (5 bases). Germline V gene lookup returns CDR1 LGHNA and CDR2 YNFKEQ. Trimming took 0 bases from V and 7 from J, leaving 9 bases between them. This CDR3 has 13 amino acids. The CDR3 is CASSQDRDGTQYF. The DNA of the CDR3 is TGTGCCAGCAGCCAAGATCGGGATGGGACCCAGTACTTC.